This TCR beta chain came from a study of shared clonotypes between healthy human individuals. Naive CD8 cells were CD45RO-negative, positively selected for CCR7, excluding terminally differentiated effector memory CD45RA+ cells. There are 13 residues in the CDR3. Germline V gene lookup returns CDR1 MDHEN and CDR2 SYDVKM. V shed 7 bases and J 3 bases; nucleotides not matched to a gene: 5. Repertoires were generated with immunoSEQ multiplex PCR, while TCRdb's copy carries only in-frame clones and drops some. The sample consists of approximately 600,000 clones, about 95% of them appearing once. The chain is built from TRBV28 and TRBJ2-7; 8 nucleotides agree with TRBD2. The sequencing input was naive CD8+ T cells sorted from blood. The source of this sequence is a woman in her twenties or thirties in good health. In nucleotides, the CDR3 is TGTGCCAGCAAGTTAGCGGGAAGCTACGAGCAGTACTTC. Translating it yields CASKLAGSYEQYF.